Reported below is one T cell receptor (beta chain). No antigen is known for it. Base qualities are not recorded, but no much larger clone differs from it by a single base. The library was made by the immunoSEQ multiplex PCR assay. As for the original processing: A statistical classification framework was built for diagnosing cytomegalovirus status from the catalog of TCR beta chain sequences. TCRdb carries this immuneACCESS record with in-frame sequences only. Its versions omit some clonotypes, under half of them owing to an unresolved V gene in the studies checked, with the rest unexplained. The V and J calls and clone size come from that table; D and trimming were worked out from the DNA. This sample has about 360,000 clones in its table, and about nine tenths of those were observed once. The top ten clonotypes cover roughly 0.75% of the sample. CDR1 and CDR2 (WNHNN, SYGVQD) derive from the germline V gene (reference sequence). The CDR3 covers 13 residues, taking in both the cysteine and the phenylalanine. Just CDR3 DNA is preserved here, 39 bases in frame from base 1. The germline V and J ends show losses of 6 bases and 3 bases respectively, and no gene match explains 3 bases of the junction.

The donors were included in the validation cohort of over a hundred subjects, a group kept apart from the roughly 690-subject first cohort. The data were obtained in a study of cytomegalovirus exposure and HLA in healthy donors (dated by TCRdb to about 2017). Describing the broader study: According to a later analysis, the approximately 120 validation repertoires were produced on the same platform as the roughly 600 repertoires of the first cohort. Besides the first cohort of approximately 670 subjects, a separate validation cohort made up of about 120 different subjects was used. The study aimed to test whether cataloging public T cell receptors could reveal signatures of past pathogen exposure. The study combined high-throughput TCR immunosequencing, statistical association of individual TCRs with disease status, and machine learning to predict cytomegalovirus infection status. General findings and caveats noted by the study authors: Of the cluster scores, approximately 95% were above 0 in a later analysis, which found that TCRs clustered in the first cohort also tended to co-occur in the 120 validation repertoires. According to the authors, the approach could potentially be generalized to other disease states and immunological phenotypes. The study listed 164 TCR beta chains as associated with cytomegalovirus. Most TCR sequences were seen in very few donors, while some public TCRs were found in many individuals. A few of the identified cytomegalovirus-associated TCR beta chains were confirmed in vitro to be specific for cytomegalovirus antigens. All 120 repertoires were used to score co-occurrence in the validation cohort in a later analysis, because that analysis had no HLA typing for the cohort. The classifier was reported to diagnose cytomegalovirus status with high specificity and sensitivity in both the original and validation cohorts.

The chain employs TRBV10-1 and TRBJ2-3; 7 middle bases align to TRBD1. Sample: PBMCs. This TCR was recovered from a woman aged 18-29 years in good health and CMV-seronegative. The nucleotide sequence reads as follows: TGCGCCAGCAGATTACAGGGGACAGATACGCAGTATTTT. It specifies CASRLQGTDTQYF.